Listed below are T cell receptor beta chains from one sample, sequenced in a study of immune characterization of retroperitoneal liposarcoma. TCRdb reprocessed the PCR reads via MiXCR and lists one record per CDR3 protein. The data hold over 8,000 distinct CDR3 sequences, with roughly 35% observed a single time. The sample consisted of tumor tissue. These receptors all come from a male donor with retroperitoneal liposarcoma. Each CDR3 is given with its conserved first and last residue. D genes are given only for firm matches.

NA,TRBV6-1,CASSLRRTEQDTQYF
NA,TRBV7-2,CASSLGTAGGDTQYF
NA,TRBV11-1,CASSSGWEQYF
NA,TRBV12-3/TRBV12-4,CASSLGTASYQETQYF
NA,TRBV10-3,CAINTRLADTQYF
NA,TRBV6-1,CASRTGQEAQYF
NA,TRBV11-3,CASSLGNRNTEAFF
TRBD2,TRBV6-1,CASSKTSGGAVYEQYF
NA,TRBV11-3,CASSQGPYEQFF
TRBD2,TRBV6-1,CASSYQLAGFTGELFF
NA,TRBV7-2,CASSLGGGGANVLTF
NA,TRBV6-1,CASRSSSDEQFF
TRBD1,TRBV27,CASNPGTGVHNEQFF
TRBD1,TRBV6-1,CASSDLTGLFNQPQHF
NA,TRBV10-3,CAISESRVTVF
NA,TRBV7-2,CASSPGASPNDEQFF
NA,TRBV7-2,CASSSGTTLNTGELFF
TRBD2,TRBV7-8,CASSVPSGTLREQYF
NA,TRBV6-6,CASSYRGQSYEQFF
NA,TRBV6-8,CASRESGPGGYTF
NA,TRBV7-2,CASSPALLNTEAFF
NA,TRBV6-5,CASSWGFAGSTDTQYF
TRBD2,TRBV6-6,CASYKETSLDTGELFF
NA,TRBV7-2,CASSLLNEQYF
TRBD2,TRBV28,CASSLMRETQYF
TRBD1,TRBV27,CASSLAGQGYNEQYF
NA,TRBV6-1,CASSPGIGYNEQFF
NA,TRBV7-2,CASSFESNQPQHF
NA,TRBV12-3/TRBV12-4,CASSPTSSVADTQYF
NA,TRBV7-9,CAYRLTGQNTEAFF
NA,TRBV6-1,CASSEARQRIKANYGYTF
TRBD2,TRBV7-9,CASSSGTSGYGETQFF
TRBD1,TRBV27,CASRYRGSKGTEAFF
TRBD2,TRBV6-1,CASSNNGGGRRNEQFF
TRBD1,TRBV6-1,CASSPRQGNSPLHF
TRBD1,TRBV7-2,CASQIDRGAYNEQYF
NA,TRBV11-2,CASSTGNTGELFF
NA,TRBV6-1,CACQHPATEAFF
NA,TRBV12-3/TRBV12-4,CASSLRDTQYF
TRBD1,TRBV6-2/TRBV6-3,CASTQGATDTQYF
TRBD1,TRBV11-3,CASSLGQYQETQFF
NA,TRBV27,CASSGQTQYF
NA,TRBV6-6,CASSYGGVRETQFF
TRBD1,TRBV12-3/TRBV12-4,CASSFQTGATDTQYF
TRBD1,TRBV7-8,CASGDRGPTNEKLFF
TRBD2,TRBV7-2,CASSITSAASYEQYF
NA,TRBV6-1,CASSRDATDTQYF
NA,TRBV6-1,CASRGLGLRDNEQFF
NA,TRBV6-6,CASSFQAGSYEQFF
TRBD2,TRBV10-3,CAISGTSYEQYF
NA,TRBV27,CASSLMGYGTDTQYF
NA,TRBV7-2,CASARANRPWDTQYF
NA,TRBV6-1,CASSEKRDGADTQYF
NA,TRBV6-1,CASSEEAGHYGYTF
TRBD2,TRBV7-2,CASSLGREVYNEQYF
NA,TRBV6-6,CASSYGRYNEQFF
TRBD2,TRBV7-2,CASSLESPAGGQTQFF
NA,TRBV27,CASSLFGSAEQFF
TRBD2,TRBV6-1,CASRKGTSGRNEQFF